This T cell receptor (beta chain) comes out of a study of shared clonotypes between healthy human individuals. Trimming took 5 bases from V and 0 from J; bases not matched to a gene: 7. Germline-derived CDR1 and CDR2 are SGHTA and FQGTGA. The length of the CDR3 is 15 residues. TCRdb's copy holds only in-frame clones and misses some; the assay was immunoSEQ multiplex PCR. This sample has some 1.4 million clones, with over 95% found just once. The TCR was taken from a man aged 25-40 years in good health. The genes are TRBV7-3 and TRBJ2-7; TRBD2 matches at 7 bases. The source material was naive CD4+ T cells sorted from blood. The subset here: CD45RA+ positively selected. This CDR3 reads CASSPSGPFSYEQYF. DNA for the CDR3: TGTGCCAGCAGCCCTAGCGGACCCTTCTCCTACGAGCAGTACTTC.